This T cell receptor beta chain was captured by sequencing in a study of blood T cell repertoires in COVID-19. Study as a whole: Samples came from the United States, Italy and Spain, spanning acute and convalescent COVID-19. PBMCs, B-cell-depleted T cells, or T cells provided the cDNA or gDNA that made up the material.

The V segment lost 3 bases and the J segment 2 bases; nucleotides outside the gene matches: 3. CDR1 is SQVTM, CDR2 ANQGSEA, per germline. The CDR3 has 13 amino acids. Original analysis: Reference gene primer amplification gave nucleated cell count estimates. Profiling relied on immunoSEQ multiplex PCR, and the TCRdb table lists in-frame clones only, not all of them. That table is the source of V, J and clone size, and D and trimming were worked out from the DNA. The sample lists about 23,000 clones, around 90% seen once, with about 18% in the top ten. The chain couples TRBV29-1 to TRBJ2-7, with 8 bases identical to TRBD1. This sequence was found in a human donor in a cohort sampled during active COVID-19. The sequenced sample consisted of peripheral blood. In DNA, the CDR3 is TGCAGCGTTGATCAGGGGGCTCCCTACGAGCAGTACTTC. This translates into CSVDQGAPYEQYF.